This T cell receptor (beta chain) emerged from a study of memory CD4+ T cells and cytomegalovirus serostatus. Overall study: Donors were healthy Belgian adults, fewer than ten CMV seropositive and 24 seronegative.

Regarding the study as a whole: Each of 55 to 80 CMV-associated TCRbeta sequences occurred in one to five individuals.

Germline V CDR1 and CDR2: SGHRS, YFSETQ. The CDR3 runs 16 residues. The V end lost 0 bases, the J end lost 3 bases, and 10 bases lay between the germline ends. With regard to this clone: What it binds is not known.

The sort gate was single viable CD3+CD4+CD8-CD45RO+ cells for memory CD4+ T cells. Positive selection with CD4 microbeads enriched total CD4+ T cells. The authors' processing: Out-of-frame sequences were removed, leaving around 2.2 million distinct TCRbeta sequences. TCRdb's copy holds only in-frame clones and misses some; the assay was immunoSEQ multiplex PCR. V, J and clone size are taken as reported in that table, and D and trimming were inferred from the DNA itself. The data contain over 50,000 clones, more than 75% of them singletons. This sequence joins TRBV5-1 and TRBJ2-6; D is perhaps TRBD1 (6 bases). The receptor was isolated from an adult in good health and CMV-seronegative. The specimen was memory CD4+ T cells from blood. As DNA, the CDR3 is TGCGCCAGCAGCTTGGGCGTCAGGGGTGGGGCCAACGTCCTGACTTTC. Translation: CASSLGVRGGANVLTF. The variable domain in full, completed from reference TRBV5-1 and TRBJ2-6, reads KAGVTQTPRYLIKTRGQQVTLSCSPISGHRSVSWYQQTPGQGLQFLFEYFSETQRNKGNFPGRFSGRQFSNSRSEMNVSTLELGDSALYLCASSLGVRGGANVLTFGAGSRLTVL.